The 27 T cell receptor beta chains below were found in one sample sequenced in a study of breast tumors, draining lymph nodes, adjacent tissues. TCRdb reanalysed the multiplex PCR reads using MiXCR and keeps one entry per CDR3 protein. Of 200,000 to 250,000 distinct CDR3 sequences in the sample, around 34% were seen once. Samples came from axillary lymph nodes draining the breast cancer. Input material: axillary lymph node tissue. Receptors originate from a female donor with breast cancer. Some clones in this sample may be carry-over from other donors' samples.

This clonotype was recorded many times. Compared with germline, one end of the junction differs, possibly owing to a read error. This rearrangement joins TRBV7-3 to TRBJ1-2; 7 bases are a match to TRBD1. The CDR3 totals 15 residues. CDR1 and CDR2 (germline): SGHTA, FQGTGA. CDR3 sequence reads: CASSLIRQGNYGYPF. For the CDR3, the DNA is TGTGCCAGCAGCTTAATTAGACAGGGCAACTATGGCTACCCCTTC.

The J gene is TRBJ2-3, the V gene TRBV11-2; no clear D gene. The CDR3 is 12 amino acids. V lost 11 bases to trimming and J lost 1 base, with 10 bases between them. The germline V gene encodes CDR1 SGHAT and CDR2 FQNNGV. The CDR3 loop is CALITGTDTQYF. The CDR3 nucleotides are TGTGCCCTTATCACGGGCACAGATACGCAGTATTTT.

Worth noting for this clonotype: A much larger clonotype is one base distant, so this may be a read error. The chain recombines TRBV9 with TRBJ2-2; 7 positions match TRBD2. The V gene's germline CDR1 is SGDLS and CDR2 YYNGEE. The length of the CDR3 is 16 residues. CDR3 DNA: TGTGCCAGCAGCGTAGGGGGGGGTCAGTATGCCGGGGCGCTGTTTTTT. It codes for CASSVGGGQYAGALFF.

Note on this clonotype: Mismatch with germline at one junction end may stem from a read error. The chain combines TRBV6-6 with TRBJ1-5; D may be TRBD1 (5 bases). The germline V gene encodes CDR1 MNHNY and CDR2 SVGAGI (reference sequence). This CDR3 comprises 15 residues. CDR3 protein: CAGSRESYSNQPQRF. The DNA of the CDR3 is TGTGCCGGCAGCAGGGAAAGTTATAGCAATCAGCCCCAGCGTTTT.

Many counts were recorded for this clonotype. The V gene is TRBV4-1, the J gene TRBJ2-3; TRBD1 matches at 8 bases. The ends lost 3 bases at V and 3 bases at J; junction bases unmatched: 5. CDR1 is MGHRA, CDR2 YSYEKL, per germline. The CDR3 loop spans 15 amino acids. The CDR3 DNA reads TGCGCCAGCAGCCAGGAACACAGGGGGACAGATACGCAGTATTTT. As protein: CASSQEHRGTDTQYF.

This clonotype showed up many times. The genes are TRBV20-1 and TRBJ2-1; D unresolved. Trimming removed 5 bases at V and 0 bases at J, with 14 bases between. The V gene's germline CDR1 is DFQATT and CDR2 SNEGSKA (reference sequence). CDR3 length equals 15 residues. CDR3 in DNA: TGCAGTGCTCAGACACCTTGGAGCTCCTACAATGAGCAGTTCTTC. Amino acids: CSAQTPWSSYNEQFF.

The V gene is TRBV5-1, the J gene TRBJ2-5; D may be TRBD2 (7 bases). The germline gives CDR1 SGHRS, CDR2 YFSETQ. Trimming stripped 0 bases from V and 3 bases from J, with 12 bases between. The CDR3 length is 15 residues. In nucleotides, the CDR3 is TGCGCCAGCAGCTTGGGCAGGGGACTAAAAGAGACCCAGTACTTC. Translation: CASSLGRGLKETQYF.

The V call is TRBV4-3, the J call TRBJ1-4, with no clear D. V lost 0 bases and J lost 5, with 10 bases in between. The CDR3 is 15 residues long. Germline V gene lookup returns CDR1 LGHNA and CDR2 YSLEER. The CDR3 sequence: CASSQDRRENEKLFF. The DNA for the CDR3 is TGCGCCAGCAGCCAAGATAGAAGGGAGAATGAAAAACTGTTTTTT.

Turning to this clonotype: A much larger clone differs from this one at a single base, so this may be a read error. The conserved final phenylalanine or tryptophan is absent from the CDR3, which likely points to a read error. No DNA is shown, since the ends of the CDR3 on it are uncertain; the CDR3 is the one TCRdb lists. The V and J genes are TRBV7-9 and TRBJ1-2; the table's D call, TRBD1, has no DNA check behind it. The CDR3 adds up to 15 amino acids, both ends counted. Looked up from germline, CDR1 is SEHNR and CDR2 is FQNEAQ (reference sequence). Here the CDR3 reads CASSLAPGQGYGYPY.

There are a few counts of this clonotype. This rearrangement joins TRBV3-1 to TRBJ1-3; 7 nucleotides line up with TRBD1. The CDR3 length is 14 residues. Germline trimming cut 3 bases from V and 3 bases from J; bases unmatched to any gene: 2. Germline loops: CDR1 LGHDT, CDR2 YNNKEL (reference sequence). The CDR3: CASSHTGDGNTIYF. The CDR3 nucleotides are TGTGCCAGCAGCCATACAGGGGATGGAAACACCATATATTTT.

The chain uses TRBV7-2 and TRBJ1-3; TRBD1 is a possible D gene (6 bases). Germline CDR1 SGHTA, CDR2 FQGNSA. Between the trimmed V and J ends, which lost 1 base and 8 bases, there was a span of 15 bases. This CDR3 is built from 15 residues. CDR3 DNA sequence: TGTGCCAGCAGCTTAGTCAGGGGCGATGGCTACACCATATATTTT. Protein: CASSLVRGDGYTIYF. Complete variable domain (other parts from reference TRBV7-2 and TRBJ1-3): GAGVSQSPSNKVTEKGKDVELRCDPISGHTALYWYRQSLGQGLEFLIYFQGNSAPDKSGLPSDRFSAERTGGSVSTLTIQRTQQEDSAVYLCASSLVRGDGYTIYFGEGSWLTVV.

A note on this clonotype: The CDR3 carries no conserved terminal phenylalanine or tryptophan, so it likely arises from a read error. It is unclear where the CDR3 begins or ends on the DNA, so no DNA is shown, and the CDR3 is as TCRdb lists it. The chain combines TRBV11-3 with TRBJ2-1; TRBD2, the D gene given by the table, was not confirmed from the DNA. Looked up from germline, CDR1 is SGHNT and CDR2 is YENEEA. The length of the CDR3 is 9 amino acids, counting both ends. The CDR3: CASSHRTSV.

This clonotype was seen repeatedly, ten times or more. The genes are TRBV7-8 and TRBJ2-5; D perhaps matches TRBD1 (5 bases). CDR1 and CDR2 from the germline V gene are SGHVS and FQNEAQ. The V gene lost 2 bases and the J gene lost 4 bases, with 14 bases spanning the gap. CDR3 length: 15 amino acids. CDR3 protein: CASSLRSGQGETQYF. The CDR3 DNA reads TGTGCCAGCAGCTTAAGGTCAGGGCAAGGAGAGACCCAGTACTTC.

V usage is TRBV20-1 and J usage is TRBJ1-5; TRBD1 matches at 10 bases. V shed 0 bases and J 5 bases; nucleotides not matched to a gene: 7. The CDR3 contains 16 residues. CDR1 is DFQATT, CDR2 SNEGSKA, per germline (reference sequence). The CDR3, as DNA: TGCAGTGCTAGAGATTCTAGCGGGACAGGGGATCAGCCCCAGCATTTT. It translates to CSARDSSGTGDQPQHF.

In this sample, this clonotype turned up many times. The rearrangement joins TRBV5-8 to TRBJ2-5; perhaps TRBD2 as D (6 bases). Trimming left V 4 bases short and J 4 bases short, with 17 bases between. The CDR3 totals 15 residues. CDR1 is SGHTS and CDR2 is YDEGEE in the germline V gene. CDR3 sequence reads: CASSLQTAGGETQYF. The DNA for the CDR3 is TGTGCCAGCAGCCTTCAGACAGCGGGTGGAGAGACCCAGTACTTC.

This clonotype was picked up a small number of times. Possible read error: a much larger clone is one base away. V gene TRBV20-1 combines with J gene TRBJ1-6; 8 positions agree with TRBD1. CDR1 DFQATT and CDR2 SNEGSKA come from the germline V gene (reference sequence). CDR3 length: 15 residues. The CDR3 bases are TGCAGTGCACGACAGGGGCTTTCCTATACTTCACCCCTCCACTTT. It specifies CSARQGLSYTSPLHF.

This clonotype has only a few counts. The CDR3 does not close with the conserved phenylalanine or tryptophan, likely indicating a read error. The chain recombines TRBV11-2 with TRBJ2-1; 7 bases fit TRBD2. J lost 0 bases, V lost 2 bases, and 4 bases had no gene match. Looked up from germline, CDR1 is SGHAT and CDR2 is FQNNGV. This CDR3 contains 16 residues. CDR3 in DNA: TGTGCCAGCAGCTTATCCGGCGGGAGCTCCTACAATGAGCAGTTCCTC. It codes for CASSLSGGSSYNEQFL.

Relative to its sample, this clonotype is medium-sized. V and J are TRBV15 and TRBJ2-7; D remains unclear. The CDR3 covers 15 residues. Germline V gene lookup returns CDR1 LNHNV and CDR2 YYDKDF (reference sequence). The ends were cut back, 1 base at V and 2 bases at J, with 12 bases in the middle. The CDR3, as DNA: TGTGCCACCAGCAGAGCCCTCAGAGGTCCCTACGAGCAGTACTTC. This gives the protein CATSRALRGPYEQYF. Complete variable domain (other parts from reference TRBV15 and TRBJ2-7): DAMVIQNPRYQVTQFGKPVTLSCSQTLNHNVMYWYQQKSSQAPKLLFHYYDKDFNNEADTPDNFQSRRPNTSFCFLDIRSPGLGDTAMYLCATSRALRGPYEQYFGPGTRLTVT.

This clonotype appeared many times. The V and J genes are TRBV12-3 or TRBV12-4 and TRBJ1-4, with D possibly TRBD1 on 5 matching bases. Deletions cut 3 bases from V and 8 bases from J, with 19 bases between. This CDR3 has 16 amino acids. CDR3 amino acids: CASSFVRDPGREKLFF. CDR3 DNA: TGTGCCAGCAGTTTCGTTAGGGACCCGGGCAGAGAAAAACTGTTTTTT.

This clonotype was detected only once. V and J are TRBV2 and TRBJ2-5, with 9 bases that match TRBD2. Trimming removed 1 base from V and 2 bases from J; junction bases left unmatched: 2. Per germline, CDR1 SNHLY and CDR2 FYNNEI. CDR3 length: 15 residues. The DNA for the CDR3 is TGTGCCAGCAGTGAAGTGCGGGAGGGGCAAGAGACCCAGTACTTC. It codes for CASSEVREGQETQYF.

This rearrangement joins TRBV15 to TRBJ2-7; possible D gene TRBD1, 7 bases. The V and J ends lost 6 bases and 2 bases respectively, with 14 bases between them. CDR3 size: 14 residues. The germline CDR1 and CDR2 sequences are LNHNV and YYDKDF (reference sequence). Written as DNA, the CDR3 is TGTGCCACCAGTATCGACAGGGAGGCCTACGAGCAGTACTTC. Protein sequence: CATSIDREAYEQYF.

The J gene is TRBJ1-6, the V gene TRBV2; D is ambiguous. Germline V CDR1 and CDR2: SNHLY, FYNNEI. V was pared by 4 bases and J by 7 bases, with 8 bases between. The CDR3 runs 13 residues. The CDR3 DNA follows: TGTGCCAGCAGTGTGGAGAGGAATTCACCCCTCCACTTT. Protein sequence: CASSVERNSPLHF.

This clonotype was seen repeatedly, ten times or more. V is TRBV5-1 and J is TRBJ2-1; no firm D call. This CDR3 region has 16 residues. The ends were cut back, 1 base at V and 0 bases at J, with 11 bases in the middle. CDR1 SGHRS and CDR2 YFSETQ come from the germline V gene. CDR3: CASSLNELNSYNEQFF. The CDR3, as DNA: TGCGCCAGCAGCTTGAACGAGCTTAACTCCTACAATGAGCAGTTCTTC. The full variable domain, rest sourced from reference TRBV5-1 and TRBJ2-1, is KAGVTQTPRYLIKTRGQQVTLSCSPISGHRSVSWYQQTPGQGLQFLFEYFSETQRNKGNFPGRFSGRQFSNSRSEMNVSTLELGDSALYLCASSLNELNSYNEQFFGPGTRLTVL.

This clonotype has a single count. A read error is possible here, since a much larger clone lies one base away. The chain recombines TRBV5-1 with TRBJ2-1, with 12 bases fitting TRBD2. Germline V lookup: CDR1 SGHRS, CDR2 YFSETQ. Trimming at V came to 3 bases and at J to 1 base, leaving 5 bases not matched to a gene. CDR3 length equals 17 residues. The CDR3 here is CASSSGLAGGSYNEQFF. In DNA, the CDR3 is TGCGCCAGCAGCTCGGGGCTAGCGGGAGGGTCCTACAATGAGCAGTTCTTC. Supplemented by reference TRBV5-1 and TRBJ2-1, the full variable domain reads KAGVTQTPRYLIKTRGQQVTLSCSPISGHRSVSWYQQTPGQGLQFLFEYFSETQRNKGNFPGRFSGRQFSNSRSEMNVSTLELGDSALYLCASSSGLAGGSYNEQFFGPGTRLTVL.

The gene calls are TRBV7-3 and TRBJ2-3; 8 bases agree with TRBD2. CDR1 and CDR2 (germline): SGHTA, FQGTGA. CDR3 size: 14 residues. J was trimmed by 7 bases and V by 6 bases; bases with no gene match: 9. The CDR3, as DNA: TGTGCCAGCAGATACGGGACTAGTGGGAATACGCAGTATTTT. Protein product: CASRYGTSGNTQYF.

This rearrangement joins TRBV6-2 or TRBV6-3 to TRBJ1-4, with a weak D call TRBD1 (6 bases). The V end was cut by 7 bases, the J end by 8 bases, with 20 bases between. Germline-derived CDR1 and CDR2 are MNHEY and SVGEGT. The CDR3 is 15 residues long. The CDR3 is CASNKRQAREEKLFF. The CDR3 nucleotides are TGTGCCAGCAACAAAAGACAGGCCCGGGAAGAAAAACTGTTTTTT.

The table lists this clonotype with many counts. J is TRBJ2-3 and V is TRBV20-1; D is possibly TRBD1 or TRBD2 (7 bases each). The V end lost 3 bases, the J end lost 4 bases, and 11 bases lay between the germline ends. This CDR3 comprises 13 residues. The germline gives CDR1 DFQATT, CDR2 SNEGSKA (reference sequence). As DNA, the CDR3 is TGCAGTGCTAGCGGGGGGACAGCAGATACGCAGTATTTT. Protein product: CSASGGTADTQYF.